This T cell receptor (beta chain) was identified during a study of blood T cell repertoires in COVID-19. Generated by immunoSEQ multiplex PCR, the TCRdb table keeps only in-frame clones and is missing some. The table has roughly 260,000 clones, about nine tenths seen once. The length of the CDR3 is 13 residues. The chain recombines TRBV21-1 with TRBJ1-2; the DNA was not compared with TRBD1, the D call given in the table. TRBV21-1 is shown as a pseudogene. The sequencing input was PBMCs or T cells enriched from blood (not recorded which). The source is a human donor in a cohort exposed to, infected with or recovered from COVID-19 (not recorded which). The donor label of this sample is uncertain. The CDR3 bases are TGTGCCAGCAGCGATACAGGATTGGACGGCTACACCTTC. As protein: CASSDTGLDGYTF.